The rows below give T cell receptor beta chains drawn from one sample of a study of blood T cell repertoires in COVID-19. The protocol was immunoSEQ multiplex PCR, while the TCRdb copy is restricted to in-frame clones and leaves out a portion. The sample lists about 120,000 clones; approximately 80% were seen once. The material sequenced was peripheral blood. The receptors derive from a man between 65 and 79 years old with active or convalescent COVID-19. Both conserved end residues are part of each CDR3. D genes are given only for firm matches. Clone size is stated in some rows and not others, as once, few, many or a class when expanded.

TRBJ2-7,TRBV6-5,.,.,CASSYGQSLSYEQYF,TGTGCCAGCAGTTACGGACAGAGTCTCTCCTACGAGCAGTACTTC
TRBJ1-4,TRBV3-1/TRBV3-2,.,TRBD1,CASSQDRGRFEKLFF,TGTGCCAGCAGCCAAGACAGGGGGCGCTTTGAAAAACTGTTTTTT
TRBJ1-2,TRBV7-2,.,.,CASGPDGQGNGYTF,TGTGCCAGCGGCCCTGATGGGCAGGGCAATGGCTACACCTTC
TRBJ2-7,TRBV28,.,TRBD2,CASSSSGLAGTYEQYF,TGTGCCAGCAGTTCATCGGGACTAGCGGGCACCTACGAGCAGTACTTC
TRBJ2-7,TRBV28,once,.,CASSSTEDEQYF,TGTGCCAGCAGTTCCACGGAGGACGAGCAGTACTTC
TRBJ2-1,TRBV11-3,.,TRBD2,CASSLARTSGSYNEQFF,TGTGCCAGCAGCTTAGCCAGAACTAGCGGGAGTTACAATGAGCAGTTCTTC
TRBJ1-1,TRBV2,.,.,CASSENGGAYTEAFF,TGTGCCAGCAGTGAAAACGGGGGGGCCTATACTGAAGCTTTCTTT
TRBJ1-3,TRBV7-6,.,.,CASSLASVAGSGNTIYF,TGTGCCAGCAGCTTAGCGTCGGTCGCGGGCTCTGGAAACACCATATATTTT
TRBJ1-1,TRBV29-1,.,.,CSVDGRGGRGTEAFF,TGCAGCGTTGATGGTCGGGGGGGCCGAGGGACTGAAGCTTTCTTT
TRBJ1-1,TRBV12-3/TRBV12-4,.,.,CASSSQGLRAFF,TGTGCCAGCAGTTCACAGGGTCTGCGGGCTTTCTTT
TRBJ2-2,TRBV19,.,TRBD1,CASSTYPRQGISGELFF,TGTGCCAGTAGTACCTACCCGCGACAGGGTATCTCCGGGGAGCTGTTTTTT
TRBJ2-7,TRBV6-1,few,TRBD1,CASSEVRDRTFSEQYF,TGTGCCAGCAGTGAAGTTCGGGACAGAACTTTCTCCGAGCAGTACTTC
TRBJ1-3,TRBV6-1,.,TRBD1,CASSGGQGLRSGNTIYF,TGTGCCAGCAGTGGGGGACAGGGGCTAAGGAGTGGAAACACCATATATTTT
TRBJ1-3,TRBV9,few,TRBD1,CASSVATGGTGGAAGNTIYF,TGTGCCAGCAGCGTAGCTACGGGAGGGACAGGGGGCGCGGCGGGAAACACCATATATTTT
TRBJ1-1,TRBV9,.,.,CASSVALGMNTEAFF,TGTGCCAGCAGCGTAGCTCTAGGCATGAACACTGAAGCTTTCTTT
TRBJ2-5,TRBV7-2,.,.,CASSLQAWETQYF,TGTGCCAGCAGCTTACAAGCCTGGGAGACCCAGTACTTC
TRBJ2-7,TRBV7-3,.,TRBD1,CARETGEEYEQYF,TGTGCCAGGGAGACAGGGGAGGAGTACGAGCAGTACTTC
TRBJ2-5,TRBV6-2/TRBV6-3,.,TRBD2,CASSPLREQETQYF,TGTGCCAGCAGCCCCCTGCGGGAGCAAGAGACCCAGTACTTC
TRBJ2-2,TRBV11-1,.,TRBD1,CASSGTVTGELFF,TGTGCCAGCAGCGGGACAGTTACCGGGGAGCTGTTTTTT
TRBJ1-1,TRBV18,.,TRBD1,CASSPSGTGMWISEAFF,TGTGCCAGCTCACCGTCGGGGACAGGGATGTGGATATCTGAAGCTTTCTTT